This T cell receptor (beta chain) derives from a study of siplizumab effects on memory and regulatory T cells. Study outcomes and limitations: Naive T cells seemed more diverse than memory cells and seemed major alloresponse contributors.

For this clone: Its specificity is unknown.

Only in-frame clones appear in the TCRdb table, and some are missing; sequencing was by immunoSEQ multiplex PCR. The table lists about 82,000 clones, roughly 90% of them singletons. The source of this sequence is a human donor in good health. Sequencing was carried out using Tregs sorted from blood.

CDR3 nucleotides: TGTGCCAGCAACACCCCCCATCAGCCCCAGCATTTT. It yields the protein CASNTPHQPQHF. The J gene is TRBJ1-5, the V gene TRBV2; D gene unclear. Germline assignment: CDR1 SNHLY and CDR2 FYNNEI. CDR3 length equals 12 residues. V was cut by 7 bases and J by 5 bases, with 9 bases left in between.